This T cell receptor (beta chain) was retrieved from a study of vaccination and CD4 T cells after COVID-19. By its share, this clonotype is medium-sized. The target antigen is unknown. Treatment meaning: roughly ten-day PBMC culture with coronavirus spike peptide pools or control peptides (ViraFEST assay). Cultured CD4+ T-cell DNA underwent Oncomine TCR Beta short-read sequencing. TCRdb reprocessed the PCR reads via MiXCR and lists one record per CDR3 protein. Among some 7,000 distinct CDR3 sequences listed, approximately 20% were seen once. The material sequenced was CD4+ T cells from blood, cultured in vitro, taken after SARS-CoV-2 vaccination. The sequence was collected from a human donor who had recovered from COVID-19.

The CDR3 sequence: CASSRGQGRSYEQYF. In DNA, the CDR3 is TGTGCCAGCAGTCGGGGACAGGGGCGATCCTACGAGCAGTACTTC. The V gene is TRBV6-1, the J gene TRBJ2-7; 10 nucleotides line up with TRBD1. V shed 5 bases and J 1 base; nucleotides not matched to a gene: 5. The length of the CDR3 is 15 residues. Looked up from germline, CDR1 is MNHNS and CDR2 is SASEGT.